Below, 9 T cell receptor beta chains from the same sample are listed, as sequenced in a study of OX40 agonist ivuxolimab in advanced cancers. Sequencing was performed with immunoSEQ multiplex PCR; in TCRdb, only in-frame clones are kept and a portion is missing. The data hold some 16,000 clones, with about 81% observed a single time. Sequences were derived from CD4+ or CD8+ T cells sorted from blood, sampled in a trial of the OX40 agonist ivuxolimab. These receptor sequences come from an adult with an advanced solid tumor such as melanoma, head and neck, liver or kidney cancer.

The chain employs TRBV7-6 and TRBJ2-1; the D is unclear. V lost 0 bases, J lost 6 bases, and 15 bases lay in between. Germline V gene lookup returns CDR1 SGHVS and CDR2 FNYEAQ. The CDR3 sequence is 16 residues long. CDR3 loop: CASSLAGFNTGNEQFF. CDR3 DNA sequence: TGTGCCAGCAGCTTAGCAGGTTTCAACACGGGCAATGAGCAGTTCTTC.

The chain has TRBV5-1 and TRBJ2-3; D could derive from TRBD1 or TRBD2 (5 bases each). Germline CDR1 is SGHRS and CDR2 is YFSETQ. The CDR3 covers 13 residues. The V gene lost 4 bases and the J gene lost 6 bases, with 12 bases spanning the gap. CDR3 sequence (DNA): TGCGCCAGCAGCCCGGGACGGGCGGATACGCAGTATTTT. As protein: CASSPGRADTQYF.

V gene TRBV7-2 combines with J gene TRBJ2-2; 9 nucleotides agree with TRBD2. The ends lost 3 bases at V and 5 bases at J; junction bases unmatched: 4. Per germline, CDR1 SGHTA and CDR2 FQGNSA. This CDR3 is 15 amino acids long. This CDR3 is CASSLWTSDTGELFF. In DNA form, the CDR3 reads TGTGCCAGCAGCTTGTGGACTAGCGATACCGGGGAGCTGTTTTTT. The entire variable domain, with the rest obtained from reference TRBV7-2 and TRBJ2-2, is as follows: GAGVSQSPSNKVTEKGKDVELRCDPISGHTALYWYRQSLGQGLEFLIYFQGNSAPDKSGLPSDRFSAERTGGSVSTLTIQRTQQEDSAVYLCASSLWTSDTGELFFGEGSRLTVL.

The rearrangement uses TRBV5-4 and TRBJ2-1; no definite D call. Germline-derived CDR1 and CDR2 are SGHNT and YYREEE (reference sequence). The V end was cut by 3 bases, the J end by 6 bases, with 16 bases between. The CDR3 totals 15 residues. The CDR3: CASSSDVARFNEQFF. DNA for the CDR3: TGTGCCAGCAGCTCCGATGTCGCTCGTTTCAATGAGCAGTTCTTC.

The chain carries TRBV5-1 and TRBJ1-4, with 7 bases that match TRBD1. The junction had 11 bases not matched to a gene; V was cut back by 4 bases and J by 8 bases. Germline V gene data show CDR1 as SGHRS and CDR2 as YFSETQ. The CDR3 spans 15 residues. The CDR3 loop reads CASSQFRDSGEKLFF. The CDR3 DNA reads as TGCGCCAGCAGCCAATTCCGGGACAGCGGCGAAAAACTGTTTTTT.

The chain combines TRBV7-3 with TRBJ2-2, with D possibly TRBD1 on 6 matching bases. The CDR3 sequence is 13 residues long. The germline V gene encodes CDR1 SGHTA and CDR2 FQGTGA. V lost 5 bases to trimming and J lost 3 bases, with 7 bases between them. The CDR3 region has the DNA TGTGCCAGCAGCCCAGGGGACACCGGGGAGCTGTTTTTT. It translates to CASSPGDTGELFF.

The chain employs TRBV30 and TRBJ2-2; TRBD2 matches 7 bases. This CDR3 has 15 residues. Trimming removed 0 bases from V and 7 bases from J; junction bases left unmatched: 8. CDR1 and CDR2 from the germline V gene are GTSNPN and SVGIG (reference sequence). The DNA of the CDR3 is TGTGCCTGGAGTGTAGGGACTTGGGAGGGCGGGGAGCTGTTTTTT. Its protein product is CAWSVGTWEGGELFF.

CDR3 loop: CASSQGLSYEQYF. The CDR3 coding sequence is TGCGCCAGCAGCCAGGGACTCTCCTACGAGCAGTACTTC. This sequence joins TRBV4-3 and TRBJ2-7; weak D call: TRBD2 (6 bases). Per germline, CDR1 LGHNA and CDR2 YSLEER. This CDR3 contains 13 residues. V was pared by 3 bases and J by 0 bases, with 6 bases between.

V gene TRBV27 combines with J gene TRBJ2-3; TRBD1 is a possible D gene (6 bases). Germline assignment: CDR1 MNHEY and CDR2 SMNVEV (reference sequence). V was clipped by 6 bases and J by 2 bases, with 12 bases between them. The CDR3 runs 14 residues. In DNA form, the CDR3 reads TGTGCCAGCAGCCACCAGGGGACCACAGATACGCAGTATTTT. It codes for CASSHQGTTDTQYF.